Listed below are T cell receptor beta chains from one sample, sequenced in a study of control samples from healthy donors and cancer patients. The assay was immunoSEQ multiplex PCR, and TCRdb's table has in-frame clones only and misses some. The table lists over 120,000 clones, around 94% of them singletons. Sequenced sample: PBMCs. The receptors stem from a man in his fifties or sixties with colorectal cancer. CDR3s include the opening cysteine and the closing phenylalanine or tryptophan. The D gene is left open where the match is weak. Clone size is not always given. Where it is, it says once, few, many or a class for expanded clones.

d_gene: -; v_gene: TRBV4-2; abundance: -; j_gene: TRBJ1-2; CDR3nt: TGTGCCAGCAGCCAAGAATCAGAGCGGGGCTACACCTTC; CDR3aa: CASSQESERGYTF
d_gene: -; v_gene: TRBV6-5; abundance: -; j_gene: TRBJ2-7; CDR3nt: TGTGCCAGCAGTAAGGACGGCCCCTACGAGCAGTACTTC; CDR3aa: CASSKDGPYEQYF
d_gene: -; v_gene: TRBV5-5; abundance: -; j_gene: TRBJ2-5; CDR3nt: TGTGCCAGCAGCTTGGCTAGGTCGATAAAGGGACAAGAGACCCAGTACTTC; CDR3aa: CASSLARSIKGQETQYF
d_gene: -; v_gene: TRBV19; abundance: few; j_gene: TRBJ2-5; CDR3nt: TGTGCCAGTAGTGTCGGAGCCGCCAAGGAGACCCAGTACTTC; CDR3aa: CASSVGAAKETQYF
d_gene: -; v_gene: TRBV28; abundance: -; j_gene: TRBJ1-6; CDR3nt: TGTGCCAGCGCACCGGGACATAGGAATTCACCCCTCCACTTT; CDR3aa: CASAPGHRNSPLHF
d_gene: -; v_gene: TRBV19; abundance: -; j_gene: TRBJ2-1; CDR3nt: TGTGCCAGTAGTATTTCCCAGCGGGACAGCTCCTACAATGAGCAGTTCTTC; CDR3aa: CASSISQRDSSYNEQFF
d_gene: -; v_gene: TRBV18; abundance: -; j_gene: TRBJ2-7; CDR3nt: TGTGCCAGCTCACCCTCCAGCGGCCCCTACGAGCAGTACTTC; CDR3aa: CASSPSSGPYEQYF
d_gene: TRBD1; v_gene: TRBV6-5; abundance: -; j_gene: TRBJ1-2; CDR3nt: TGTGCCAGCAGCAAAATCCGACAGGGGGGCTATGGCTACACCTTC; CDR3aa: CASSKIRQGGYGYTF
d_gene: -; v_gene: TRBV9; abundance: -; j_gene: TRBJ1-4; CDR3nt: TGTGCCAGCAGCGGTAGACAGTTGGGAAATGAAAAACTGTTTTTT; CDR3aa: CASSGRQLGNEKLFF
d_gene: -; v_gene: TRBV9; abundance: once; j_gene: TRBJ2-7; CDR3nt: TGTGCCAGCAGCCTCGGGGCGGGTGTCACCTACGAGCAGTACTTC; CDR3aa: CASSLGAGVTYEQYF
d_gene: -; v_gene: TRBV27; abundance: -; j_gene: TRBJ1-1; CDR3nt: TGTGCCAGCAGTCCCCAGACCGGCGCGCAATACACTGAAGCTTTCTTT; CDR3aa: CASSPQTGAQYTEAFF
d_gene: -; v_gene: TRBV3-1/TRBV3-2; abundance: -; j_gene: TRBJ2-5; CDR3nt: TGTGCCAGCAGCCAAGCTAGCTTCCAAGAGACCCAGTACTTC; CDR3aa: CASSQASFQETQYF
d_gene: -; v_gene: TRBV3-1/TRBV3-2; abundance: -; j_gene: TRBJ1-2; CDR3nt: TGTGCCAGCAGCCAAGATGGGGGTGGGTATGGCTACACCTTC; CDR3aa: CASSQDGGGYGYTF
d_gene: -; v_gene: TRBV19; abundance: -; j_gene: TRBJ2-7; CDR3nt: TGTGCCAGTAGTCAAGCCTACGAGCAGTACTTC; CDR3aa: CASSQAYEQYF
d_gene: -; v_gene: TRBV6-5; abundance: -; j_gene: TRBJ1-1; CDR3nt: TGTGCCAGCAGCCTCAGGGCTCCCGACACTGAAGCTTTCTTT; CDR3aa: CASSLRAPDTEAFF
d_gene: TRBD2; v_gene: TRBV3-1/TRBV3-2; abundance: -; j_gene: TRBJ2-1; CDR3nt: TGTGCCAGCAGCCTCACCAGCGGGGGGAACAATGAGCAGTTCTTC; CDR3aa: CASSLTSGGNNEQFF
d_gene: -; v_gene: TRBV5-1; abundance: -; j_gene: TRBJ2-5; CDR3nt: TGCGCCAGCAGCTTGGAAAAGCGAGGAGAGACCCAGTACTTC; CDR3aa: CASSLEKRGETQYF
d_gene: -; v_gene: TRBV5-6; abundance: -; j_gene: TRBJ2-1; CDR3nt: TGTGCCAGCAGCTTGGGAAGGTCAACCTTGCAGTTCTTC; CDR3aa: CASSLGRSTLQFF
d_gene: TRBD2; v_gene: TRBV7-9; abundance: -; j_gene: TRBJ2-1; CDR3nt: TGTGCCAGCAGCCCGGGGACTAGCGGGGACGCCAGGTACAATGAGCAGTTCTTC; CDR3aa: CASSPGTSGDARYNEQFF
d_gene: -; v_gene: TRBV5-6; abundance: -; j_gene: TRBJ1-5; CDR3nt: TGTGCCAGCAGCTTAACAGAGAGCAATCAGCCCCAGCATTTT; CDR3aa: CASSLTESNQPQHF
d_gene: TRBD2; v_gene: TRBV2; abundance: -; j_gene: TRBJ2-2; CDR3nt: TGTGCCAGCAGTGATGGACTAGTTCCCGGGGAGCTGTTTTTT; CDR3aa: CASSDGLVPGELFF
d_gene: TRBD2; v_gene: TRBV11-2; abundance: -; j_gene: TRBJ2-1; CDR3nt: TGTGCCAGCAGCTCGTATAGAGCGGGGGAGCAGTTCTTC; CDR3aa: CASSSYRAGEQFF